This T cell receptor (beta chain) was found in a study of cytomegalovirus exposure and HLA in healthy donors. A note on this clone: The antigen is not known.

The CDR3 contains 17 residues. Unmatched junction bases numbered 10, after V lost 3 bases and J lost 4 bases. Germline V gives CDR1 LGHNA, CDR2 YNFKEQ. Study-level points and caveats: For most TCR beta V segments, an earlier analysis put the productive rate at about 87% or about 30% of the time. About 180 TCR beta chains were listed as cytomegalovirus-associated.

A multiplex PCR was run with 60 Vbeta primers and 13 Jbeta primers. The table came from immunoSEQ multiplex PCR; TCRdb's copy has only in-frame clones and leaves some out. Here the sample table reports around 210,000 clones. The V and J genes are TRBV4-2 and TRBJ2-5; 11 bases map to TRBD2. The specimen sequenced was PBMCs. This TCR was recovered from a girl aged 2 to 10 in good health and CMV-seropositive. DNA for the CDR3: TGTGCCAGCAGCCACCCTTCACTAGCGGGAGAAAGAGAGACCCAGTACTTC. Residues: CASSHPSLAGERETQYF.